These 7 T cell receptor beta chains share one sample of origin, sequenced in a study of T cells after yellow fever vaccination. TCRdb re-called the 5' RACE reads through MiXCR, storing one row per CDR3 protein. The table includes 120,000 or so distinct CDR3 sequences, 8.9% detected once. This sample comprised CD8+ T cells sorted from PBMCs, obtained on the day of the yellow fever booster vaccination. Source of these receptors: a man between 18 and 29 years old who received the YFV17D yellow fever vaccine.

The sample holds many counts of this clonotype. An end of the junction differs from the germline gene, which may be a read error. The chain carries TRBV7-7 and TRBJ2-3; TRBD2 agrees at 7 bases. The germline V gene has CDR1 SSHAT and CDR2 FNYEAQ (reference sequence). This CDR3 contains 15 residues. The CDR3 protein is CASSLPSRGEGTQYF. For the CDR3, the DNA is TGTGCTAGCAGCCTCCCGTCCCGCGGGGAGGGAACGCAGTATTTT.

V and J are TRBV6-2 or TRBV6-3 and TRBJ2-7; tentatively, D is TRBD1 (6 bases). The CDR3 runs 12 residues. Germline values: CDR1 MNHEY, CDR2 SVGEGT. With 11 bases removed from V and 1 base from J, the gap between germline ends came to 12 bases. The CDR3 spells CAAAGESYEQYF. The CDR3 DNA is TGTGCCGCGGCAGGGGAATCCTACGAGCAGTACTTC.

This sequence joins TRBV4-1 and TRBJ2-7; tentatively, D is TRBD1 or TRBD2 (5 bases each). Looked up from germline, CDR1 is MGHRA and CDR2 is YSYEKL. V was shortened by 4 bases and J by 1 base, with 14 bases between the two germline ends. CDR3 length: 15 amino acids. The CDR3: CASSRGPTGSYEQYV. DNA of the CDR3: TGCGCCAGCAGCCGGGGACCGACGGGGTCCTACGAGCAGTACGTC.

This clonotype showed up just a few times. The chain recombines TRBV6-2 or TRBV6-3 with TRBJ2-3; D unclear. The V end was cut by 7 bases, the J end by 4 bases, with 27 bases between. The CDR3 extends over 18 amino acids. CDR1 and CDR2 from the germline V gene are MNHEY and SVGEGT. The CDR3 DNA reads TGTGCCAGCACTGGGATGGCTTACCGGGCTACCGGCGCAGATACGCAGTATTTT. Translating gives CASTGMAYRATGADTQYF.

CDR3 DNA sequence: TGCGCCAGCAGCCAATACCGGGGGCGAGAATATGACACAGATACGCAGTATTTT. Its translation: CASSQYRGREYDTDTQYF. This chain uses TRBV4-3 with TRBJ2-3; possibly TRBD1 or TRBD2 for D (6 bases each). Trimming removed 2 bases at V and 2 bases at J, with 20 bases between. This CDR3 spans 18 amino acids. Germline V gene data show CDR1 as LGHNA and CDR2 as YSLEER.

The genes are TRBV12-3 or TRBV12-4 and TRBJ1-1, with D possibly being TRBD1 (6 bases). The length of the CDR3 is 14 residues. Trimming removed 6 bases at V and 6 bases at J, with 17 bases between. CDR3 sequence: CASSHRGGLAEAFF. As DNA, the CDR3 is TGTGCCAGCAGCCACCGGGGGGGGCTCGCTGAAGCTTTCTTT.

In nucleotides, the CDR3 is TGCAGTGCTAGAGGAGGTTGGGAGGGGGATTATACCTCCTACAATGAGCAGTTCTTC. It encodes CSARGGWEGDYTSYNEQFF. The V and J genes are TRBV20-1 and TRBJ2-1, with a tentative D call TRBD2 (7 bases). The CDR3 contains 19 residues. CDR1 and CDR2 from the germline V gene are DFQATT and SNEGSKA (reference sequence). V dropped 1 base and J dropped 0 bases, with 22 bases sitting between them.